The 28 T cell receptor beta chains listed next were all sequenced from one sample in a study of cytomegalovirus exposure and HLA in healthy donors. Assay used: immunoSEQ multiplex PCR; TCRdb lists only in-frame clones, some missing. The sample consists of fewer than 400,000 clones, nearly 90% of them appearing once. Sequencing was performed on PBMCs. The origin of the receptors is a man aged 25-40 years in good health and CMV-seronegative.

The chain has TRBV6-6 and TRBJ1-1; D not certain. The CDR3 totals 12 residues. Looked up from germline, CDR1 is MNHNY and CDR2 is SVGAGI (reference sequence). V lost 5 bases to trimming and J lost 5 bases, with 9 bases between them. The CDR3 coding sequence is TGTGCCAGCAGTAAGAGGCTTACTGAAGCTTTCTTT. Amino acid sequence: CASSKRLTEAFF.

The V call is TRBV5-1, the J call TRBJ1-3; a possible D gene is TRBD1 (5 bases). V lost 1 base to trimming and J lost 0 bases, with 14 bases between them. CDR3 length: 17 amino acids. In germline, CDR1 is SGHRS, CDR2 YFSETQ. CDR3 sequence reads: CASSLFQGRSSGNTIYF. The DNA of the CDR3 is TGCGCCAGCAGCTTGTTTCAGGGTAGATCCTCTGGAAACACCATATATTTT.

The rearrangement joins TRBV5-6 to TRBJ1-3, with D maybe TRBD1 (6 bases). From germline, CDR1 is SGHDT and CDR2 YYEEEE. The CDR3 loop spans 14 amino acids. Trimming removed 0 bases at V and 4 bases at J, with 8 bases between. DNA of the CDR3: TGTGCCAGCAGCTTGGTGGGGGCCGGAAACACCATATATTTT. Its protein product is CASSLVGAGNTIYF.

V usage is TRBV5-1 and J usage is TRBJ2-7; TRBD2 matches 15 bases. Trimming cost V 0 bases and J 3 bases; bases outside gene matches: 10. The germline V gene has CDR1 SGHRS and CDR2 YFSETQ. CDR3 length: 19 amino acids. The CDR3 sequence is CASSLALGTSGGLNYEQYF. CDR3 DNA: TGCGCCAGCAGCTTGGCGCTGGGGACTAGCGGGGGGCTCAACTACGAGCAGTACTTC.

The chain has TRBV5-6 and TRBJ2-5; 10 nucleotides align to TRBD2. The CDR3 spans 14 residues. Trimming removed 4 bases from V and 6 bases from J; junction bases left unmatched: 6. CDR1 SGHDT and CDR2 YYEEEE come from the germline V gene. The CDR3 loop reads CASSPIAGGQTQYF. As DNA, the CDR3 is TGTGCCAGCAGCCCCATAGCGGGGGGACAGACCCAGTACTTC.

This clone has only one observation. The V gene is TRBV19, the J gene TRBJ1-5; D perhaps matches TRBD1 (5 bases). V dropped 5 bases and J dropped 4 bases, with 12 bases sitting between them. The length of the CDR3 is 14 residues. Germline CDR1 is LNHDA and CDR2 is SQIVND (reference sequence). This chain's CDR3 is CASSLVGLNQPQHF. Written as DNA, the CDR3 is TGTGCCAGTAGTTTGGTGGGGCTTAATCAGCCCCAGCATTTT. Full variable domain (outside the CDR3, taken from reference TRBV19 and TRBJ1-5): DGGITQSPKYLFRKEGQNVTLSCEQNLNHDAMYWYRQDPGQGLRLIYYSQIVNDFQKGDIAEGYSVSREKKESFPLTVTSAQKNPTAFYLCASSLVGLNQPQHFGDGTRLSIL.

The chain joins TRBV11-2 to TRBJ2-3, with 7 bases matching TRBD2. This CDR3 is 11 amino acids long. The junction had 2 bases not matched to a gene; V was cut back by 5 bases and J by 9 bases. Germline V gene data show CDR1 as SGHAT and CDR2 as FQNNGV. The CDR3 spells CASSPGGTQYF. In DNA, the CDR3 is TGTGCCAGCAGCCCCGGGGGGACGCAGTATTTT.

For the CDR3, the DNA is TGTGCCAGCAGTGAAAACGCCGCGAGGGTTCTCTACGAGCAGTACTTC. It encodes CASSENAARVLYEQYF. The V gene is TRBV6-1, the J gene TRBJ2-7, with TRBD2 as a possible D gene (5 bases). Trimming removed 2 bases from V and 3 bases from J, with 17 bases in between. Germline loops: CDR1 MNHNS, CDR2 SASEGT. This CDR3 contains 16 residues.

The chain combines TRBV4-1 with TRBJ2-7; the D gene is possibly TRBD2 (7 bases). The CDR3 consists of 15 residues. V dropped 4 bases and J dropped 7 bases, with 20 bases sitting between them. Germline V gene lookup returns CDR1 MGHRA and CDR2 YSYEKL. CDR3 amino acids: CASSLRGGAALEQYF. DNA of the CDR3: TGCGCCAGCAGCCTAAGGGGGGGGGCGGCCTTGGAGCAGTACTTC.

V gene TRBV29-1 combines with J gene TRBJ2-5, with 8 bases lining up with TRBD1. Germline loops: CDR1 SQVTM, CDR2 ANQGSEA. Germline trimming cut 5 bases from V and 4 bases from J; bases unmatched to any gene: 6. The CDR3 runs to 13 residues. The CDR3 loop reads CSVTTGVGETQYF. The DNA for the CDR3 is TGCAGCGTTACGACAGGGGTAGGAGAGACCCAGTACTTC.

J is TRBJ2-5 and V is TRBV7-6; 8 bases match TRBD1. Germline trimming cut 4 bases from V and 3 bases from J; bases unmatched to any gene: 13. Per germline, CDR1 SGHVS and CDR2 FNYEAQ. This CDR3 is built from 17 residues. CDR3 loop: CASSSPTGALFEETQYF. The CDR3 coding sequence is TGTGCCAGCAGCTCACCGACAGGGGCCCTATTTGAAGAGACCCAGTACTTC.

This clone was seen a handful of times. The rearrangement links TRBV9 to TRBJ1-1, with D possibly being TRBD1 (6 bases). The germline V and J ends were trimmed by 4 bases and 1 base, with 11 bases remaining between them. The CDR3 sequence is 14 residues long. Germline-derived CDR1 and CDR2 are SGDLS and YYNGEE. The CDR3 sequence: CASSPTGRNTEAFF. In nucleotides, the CDR3 is TGTGCCAGCAGCCCCACAGGGAGGAACACTGAAGCTTTCTTT.

The chain links TRBV29-1 to TRBJ2-3; D call uncertain. The CDR3 totals 14 residues. The V gene's germline CDR1 is SQVTM and CDR2 ANQGSEA. V shed 0 bases and J shed 9 bases, with 16 bases lying between them. CDR3 DNA sequence: TGCAGCGTTGAAGAGGTTCTCCCCAGAATAACGCAGTATTTT. Encoded protein: CSVEEVLPRITQYF.

The V gene is TRBV6-6, the J gene TRBJ1-1; a possible D gene is TRBD1 (6 bases). There are 15 residues in the CDR3. Trimming took off 0 bases at V and 8 bases at J, with 16 bases between the two ends. The germline V gene has CDR1 MNHNY and CDR2 SVGAGI (reference sequence). The CDR3 reads CASSYSEQGRSEAFF. The CDR3 nucleotides are TGTGCCAGCAGTTACTCTGAACAGGGACGCTCCGAAGCTTTCTTT.

This clone was detected a few times. The chain is built from TRBV18 and TRBJ2-7; D may be TRBD1 (5 bases). Trimming cost V 4 bases and J 7 bases, with 17 bases left between them. The CDR3 spans 14 residues. Per germline, CDR1 KGHSH and CDR2 LQKENI. The DNA for the CDR3 is TGTGCCAGCTCACTGGGATTTGGGGCTTGGGAGCAGTACTTC. It translates to CASSLGFGAWEQYF.

The V and J genes are TRBV5-5 and TRBJ1-1; possible D gene TRBD1, 5 bases. This CDR3 comprises 12 residues. V lost 5 bases and J lost 4, with 9 bases in between. In germline, CDR1 is SGHKS, CDR2 YYEKEE (reference sequence). The CDR3 nucleotides are TGTGCCAGCAGTGCGGGGGGCACTGAAGCTTTCTTT. Translating it yields CASSAGGTEAFF.

The chain uses TRBV6-5 and TRBJ2-5; D unresolved. Deletions cut 0 bases from V and 4 bases from J, with 9 bases between. Per germline, CDR1 MNHEY and CDR2 SVGAGI. This CDR3 spans 14 amino acids. For the CDR3, the DNA is TGTGCCAGCAGTTACTCTGCAGAGGCAGAGACCCAGTACTTC. Translated, it gives CASSYSAEAETQYF.

The V call is TRBV7-6, the J call TRBJ2-2; D not resolved. The V end lost 0 bases, the J end lost 4 bases, and 6 bases lay between the germline ends. This CDR3 has 14 residues. Germline CDR1 and CDR2: SGHVS and FNYEAQ. The CDR3 sequence: CASSLAPTTGELFF. In nucleotides, the CDR3 is TGTGCCAGCAGCTTAGCGCCTACCACCGGGGAGCTGTTTTTT.

The chain couples TRBV25-1 to TRBJ2-7, with 11 bases identical to TRBD1. V lost 5 bases to trimming and J lost 3 bases; unmatched junction nucleotides: 3. Germline-derived CDR1 and CDR2 are MGHDK and SYGVNS. The CDR3 spans 14 residues. CDR3 amino acids: CASSPGTGGYEQYF. In DNA form, the CDR3 reads TGTGCCAGCAGTCCCGGGACAGGGGGCTACGAGCAGTACTTC.

The rearrangement uses TRBV29-1 and TRBJ2-1; 8 bases are shared with TRBD1. J lost 9 bases, V lost 7 bases, and 8 bases had no gene match. Germline V CDR1 and CDR2: SQVTM, ANQGSEA. The CDR3 sequence is 12 residues long. DNA for the CDR3: TGCAGCGCTTGGACAGGGTGGGTTGAGCAGTTCTTC. Translation: CSAWTGWVEQFF.

This clone was seen a handful of times. The gene calls are TRBV7-9 and TRBJ1-5, with a tentative D call TRBD1 (5 bases). Trimming pared 5 bases from V and 7 bases from J, leaving 9 bases between. Germline V CDR1 and CDR2: SEHNR, FQNEAQ (reference sequence). The CDR3 is 12 amino acids. The CDR3 DNA reads as TGTGCCAGCAGCCGAGACAGCCAGCCCCAGCATTTT. It encodes CASSRDSQPQHF. Together with reference TRBV7-9 and TRBJ1-5, the CDR3 gives the full variable domain: DTGVSQNPRHKITKRGQNVTFRCDPISEHNRLYWYRQTLGQGPEFLTYFQNEAQLEKSRLLSDRFSAERPKGSFSTLEIQRTEQGDSAMYLCASSRDSQPQHFGDGTRLSIL.

This chain uses TRBV6-5 with TRBJ2-7; no clear D. V was pared by 0 bases and J by 1 base, with 7 bases between. Germline assignment: CDR1 MNHEY and CDR2 SVGAGI. The CDR3 is 14 amino acids. In DNA form, the CDR3 reads TGTGCCAGCAGTTACTCGAGTTCATCCTACGAGCAGTACTTC. Its translation is CASSYSSSSYEQYF.

This clone has a single count. The chain joins TRBV7-8 to TRBJ2-7; D is possibly TRBD1 (5 bases). Trimming left V 1 base short and J 3 bases short, with 16 bases between. Germline V gene data show CDR1 as SGHVS and CDR2 as FQNEAQ. The CDR3 length is 16 residues. CDR3 in DNA: TGTGCCAGCAGCTTAGTCCCCGGACACTTTGACTACGAGCAGTACTTC. Protein: CASSLVPGHFDYEQYF.

V and J are TRBV29-1 and TRBJ2-7; TRBD2 matches 10 bases. This CDR3 spans 13 amino acids. After removal of 4 bases from V and 6 bases from J, the junction contained 6 bases not matched to a gene. CDR1 SQVTM and CDR2 ANQGSEA come from the germline V gene. The CDR3: CSVARLAGAEQYF. CDR3 coding DNA: TGCAGCGTTGCTCGGCTAGCGGGGGCCGAGCAGTACTTC.

The V call is TRBV9, the J call TRBJ2-3; 11 bases align to TRBD2. Per the germline V gene, CDR1 is SGDLS and CDR2 is YYNGEE. Germline trimming cut 3 bases from V and 0 bases from J; bases unmatched to any gene: 3. This CDR3 contains 16 residues. CDR3 sequence reads: CASSDLAGGSTDTQYF. CDR3 DNA sequence: TGTGCCAGCAGCGACTTAGCGGGGGGGAGCACAGATACGCAGTATTTT. Full variable domain (outside the CDR3, taken from reference TRBV9 and TRBJ2-3): DSGVTQTPKHLITATGQRVTLRCSPRSGDLSVYWYQQSLDQGLQFLIQYYNGEERAKGNILERFSAQQFPDLHSELNLSSLELGDSALYFCASSDLAGGSTDTQYFGPGTRLTVL.

The genes are TRBV5-1 and TRBJ2-5, with a possible D match to TRBD2 (7 bases). This CDR3 comprises 16 residues. Germline CDR1 SGHRS, CDR2 YFSETQ. The germline V and J ends were trimmed by 1 base and 4 bases, with 17 bases remaining between them. Here the CDR3 DNA reads TGCGCCAGCAGCTTGTCTCCGGGGGGCATGGGAGAGACCCAGTACTTC. The encoded protein is CASSLSPGGMGETQYF.

This chain links TRBV19 with TRBJ1-6; 10 bases are shared with TRBD1. Germline CDR1 LNHDA, CDR2 SQIVND (reference sequence). This CDR3 has 17 amino acids. The V gene end was trimmed by 6 bases and the J gene end by 6 bases; junction bases not matched to a gene: 11. CDR3: CASSWTGGILGNSPLHF. CDR3 nucleotides: TGTGCCAGTAGCTGGACAGGGGGAATCTTAGGTAATTCACCCCTCCACTTT.

The chain carries TRBV18 and TRBJ2-5; the match to TRBD2 covers 7 bases. Germline V lookup: CDR1 KGHSH, CDR2 LQKENI. The junction had 2 bases not matched to a gene; V was cut back by 5 bases and J by 2 bases. The CDR3 has 13 residues. The CDR3 spells CASSAGLQETQYF. In DNA, the CDR3 is TGTGCCAGCTCAGCGGGACTACAAGAGACCCAGTACTTC.